A single sample gave rise to the 21 T cell receptor beta chains below, sequenced in a study of control samples from healthy donors and cancer patients. Using immunoSEQ multiplex PCR, the repertoire was profiled, and TCRdb retains in-frame clones only, with some absent. The sample has about 180,000 clones; 91% are singletons. Sample: blood. The receptors derive from a woman aged 35 to 49 in good health.

CDR3 loop: CAIRNTGALYGYTF. As DNA, the CDR3 is TGTGCCATCAGAAACACAGGGGCGCTTTATGGCTACACCTTC. J is TRBJ1-2 and V is TRBV10-3; TRBD1 agrees at 7 bases. Germline-derived CDR1 and CDR2 are ENHRY and SYGVKD. V lost 6 bases, J lost 5 bases, and 9 bases stayed unmatched. The CDR3 totals 14 residues.

The chain uses TRBV4-1 and TRBJ2-3; 9 positions agree with TRBD2. Germline V gives CDR1 MGHRA, CDR2 YSYEKL. Trimming removed 4 bases from V and 0 bases from J; junction bases left unmatched: 11. The CDR3 is 18 amino acids. CDR3 in amino acids: CASSPRKSGGLSTDTQYF. The CDR3 DNA reads as TGCGCCAGCAGCCCTCGAAAGAGCGGGGGGCTCAGCACAGATACGCAGTATTTT.

Only one count was recorded for this clone. V is TRBV3-1 (or the pseudogene TRBV3-2) and J is TRBJ1-5; D is unclear. Germline CDR1 reads LGHDT; CDR2 reads YNNKEL (reference sequence). The CDR3 is made up of 16 amino acids. V was trimmed by 0 bases and J by 4 bases, leaving 13 bases between them. As DNA, the CDR3 is TGTGCCAGCAGCCAAGATCCCCGGGGAGATAATCAGCCCCAGCATTTT. Protein: CASSQDPRGDNQPQHF.

V gene TRBV7-9 combines with J gene TRBJ1-5, with 11 bases identical to TRBD1. V trimming: 5 bases; J trimming: 6 bases; junction bases outside the gene matches: 6. The CDR3 totals 15 residues. CDR1 and CDR2 (germline): SEHNR, FQNEAQ (reference sequence). CDR3 region: CASSAGQGGIQPQHF. CDR3 nucleotides: TGTGCCAGCAGCGCGGGACAGGGGGGAATTCAGCCCCAGCATTTT.

The V and J genes are TRBV11-2 and TRBJ1-1; weak D call: TRBD1 (6 bases). Trimming removed 3 bases from V and 1 base from J, with 9 bases in between. The CDR3 extends over 14 amino acids. Germline V gene lookup returns CDR1 SGHAT and CDR2 FQNNGV. The CDR3 here is CASSFQGPNTEAFF. The CDR3 bases are TGTGCCAGCAGCTTTCAGGGGCCGAACACTGAAGCTTTCTTT.

This chain links TRBV18 with TRBJ1-1; 7 bases match TRBD1. This CDR3 has 13 residues. In germline, CDR1 is KGHSH, CDR2 LQKENI. V lost 10 bases, J lost 1 base, and 6 bases stayed unmatched. The CDR3 spells CATKGAGNTEAFF. The CDR3 coding sequence is TGTGCCACCAAGGGGGCGGGGAACACTGAAGCTTTCTTT.

CDR3 nucleotides: TGCGCCAGCGCAAGAAGCGGGGGCCAGATGTGGGAGACCCAGTACTTC. It translates to CASARSGGQMWETQYF. The genes are TRBV4-1 and TRBJ2-5, with TRBD2 matching 8 bases. The trim removed 8 bases at V and 5 bases at J, leaving 16 bases unmatched. Per germline, CDR1 MGHRA and CDR2 YSYEKL. The CDR3 consists of 16 residues.

This clone was detected only once. J is TRBJ1-2 and V is TRBV5-6, with D tentatively TRBD1 (5 bases). The CDR3 contains 14 residues. V lost 4 bases and J lost 2, with 12 bases in between. Germline-derived CDR1 and CDR2 are SGHDT and YYEEEE. CDR3: CASSRGGANYGYTF. CDR3 DNA: TGTGCCAGCAGCCGAGGAGGGGCAAACTATGGCTACACCTTC.

DNA for the CDR3: TGTGCCAGCAGTTACCTACTGTTGGGCGGAAACACCATATATTTT. Protein: CASSYLLLGGNTIYF. This sequence joins TRBV6-6 and TRBJ1-3; D not certain. Trimming removed 2 bases at V and 4 bases at J, with 12 bases between. Germline V CDR1 and CDR2: MNHNY, SVGAGI (reference sequence). The CDR3 has 15 residues.

The chain recombines TRBV11-2 with TRBJ1-1; TRBD1 is a possible D gene (5 bases). The CDR3 loop spans 15 amino acids. V lost 6 bases and J lost 5, with 19 bases in between. Germline CDR1 and CDR2: SGHAT and FQNNGV. This CDR3 reads CASSRPLGGGTEAFF. In nucleotides, the CDR3 is TGTGCCAGCAGTCGTCCCCTTGGGGGGGGGACTGAAGCTTTCTTT.

V gene TRBV27 combines with J gene TRBJ1-5; D is unclear. Trimming shortened V by 0 bases and J by 2 bases, and 5 bases separated the two germline ends. Germline V gene data show CDR1 as MNHEY and CDR2 as SMNVEV (reference sequence). The CDR3 extends over 14 amino acids. The chain's CDR3 is CASSLSGRNQPQHF. CDR3 in DNA: TGTGCCAGCAGTTTATCCGGCCGCAATCAGCCCCAGCATTTT.

The chain is built from TRBV2 and TRBJ2-7; 7 bases fit TRBD1. Germline-derived CDR1 and CDR2 are SNHLY and FYNNEI. Germline trimming cut 5 bases from V and 4 bases from J; bases unmatched to any gene: 5. The CDR3 consists of 13 residues. The chain's CDR3 is CASSSGQSYEQYF. CDR3 nucleotides: TGTGCCAGCAGTTCGGGACAGAGTTACGAGCAGTACTTC.

V is TRBV5-5 and J is TRBJ1-4; TRBD1 matches 8 bases. V shed 4 bases, J shed 0 bases, and the junction held 8 bases outside the gene matches. The CDR3 loop spans 17 amino acids. CDR1 is SGHKS and CDR2 is YYEKEE in the germline V gene (reference sequence). The CDR3 nucleotides are TGTGCCAGCAGCCTCACCGGACAGGGTCCAACTAATGAAAAACTGTTTTTT. Amino acid sequence: CASSLTGQGPTNEKLFF.

The chain couples TRBV5-4 to TRBJ2-1, with D maybe TRBD1 (6 bases). CDR1 and CDR2 (germline): SGHNT, YYREEE (reference sequence). The CDR3 is 11 residues long. V shed 3 bases and J shed 9 bases, with 7 bases lying between them. For the CDR3, the DNA is TGTGCCAGCAGCTCAGGGGTTGAGCAGTTCTTC. Encoded protein: CASSSGVEQFF. Supplemented by reference TRBV5-4 and TRBJ2-1, the full variable domain reads ETGVTQSPTHLIKTRGQQVTLRCSSQSGHNTVSWYQQALGQGPQFIFQYYREEENGRGNFPPRFSGLQFPNYSSELNVNALELDDSALYLCASSSGVEQFFGPGTRLTVL.

The genes are TRBV3-1 (or the pseudogene TRBV3-2) and TRBJ1-1; D possibly corresponds to TRBD1 (5 bases). Germline V gene lookup returns CDR1 LGHDT and CDR2 YNNKEL (reference sequence). This CDR3 spans 16 amino acids. Trimming removed 1 base from V and 4 bases from J, with 16 bases in between. CDR3 in DNA: TGTGCCAGCAGCCAAGTAAAGGGCCCAGGGAGCACTGAAGCTTTCTTT. Its translation is CASSQVKGPGSTEAFF.

The chain carries TRBV6-6 and TRBJ1-2; D ambiguous. The germline CDR1 and CDR2 sequences are MNHNY and SVGAGI (reference sequence). Trimming took off 10 bases at V and 4 bases at J, with 16 bases between the two ends. This CDR3 contains 13 residues. CDR3 sequence: CAIRLADPYGYTF. The CDR3 nucleotides are TGTGCCATTCGATTGGCGGACCCCTATGGCTACACCTTC.

The sample holds one count of this clone. The DNA for the CDR3 is TGTGCCAGCTCACCACCCGGAAGTCTCTTCTCTGGAAACACCATATATTTT. It translates to CASSPPGSLFSGNTIYF. The chain joins TRBV18 to TRBJ1-3; no clear D. This CDR3 region has 17 residues. The V gene's germline CDR1 is KGHSH and CDR2 LQKENI. Trimming stripped 0 bases from V and 0 bases from J, with 12 bases between.

J is TRBJ1-6 and V is TRBV6-5, with TRBD1 matching over 8 bases. Looked up from germline, CDR1 is MNHEY and CDR2 is SVGAGI. Germline trimming cut 5 bases from V and 9 bases from J; bases unmatched to any gene: 9. CDR3 size: 15 residues. CDR3 protein: CASSPLDRDGSPLHF. The CDR3 nucleotides read TGTGCCAGCAGTCCCTTGGACAGGGACGGTTCACCCCTCCACTTT.

The chain employs TRBV12-3 or TRBV12-4 and TRBJ2-5; 7 nucleotides agree with TRBD1. V gave up 6 bases and J gave up 3 bases; unmatched junction bases: 4. The CDR3 has 13 residues. DNA for the CDR3: TGTGCCAGCAGATCCGGGACAGAAGAGACCCAGTACTTC. This translates into CASRSGTEETQYF.

This sequence joins TRBV4-1 and TRBJ1-5; a possible D gene is TRBD1 (6 bases). Germline values: CDR1 MGHRA, CDR2 YSYEKL. Trimming took 2 bases from V and 4 from J, leaving 12 bases between them. This CDR3 has 15 amino acids. The CDR3 sequence is CASSQTGLWNQPQHF. Here the CDR3 DNA reads TGCGCCAGCAGCCAAACAGGGCTTTGGAATCAGCCCCAGCATTTT.

The chain is built from TRBV2 and TRBJ2-5; 11 positions agree with TRBD2. Trimming cost V 8 bases and J 6 bases; bases outside gene matches: 17. The CDR3 runs to 17 residues. Germline loops: CDR1 SNHLY, CDR2 FYNNEI. The CDR3: CASAGPASGGRRQTQYF. DNA for the CDR3: TGTGCCAGCGCGGGGCCTGCTAGCGGGGGGAGGAGGCAGACCCAGTACTTC.